The 6 T cell receptor beta chains below were found in one sample sequenced in a study of response to subunit inactivated influenza vaccine. TCRdb itself ran the RT-PCR reads through MiXCR, one entry per CDR3 protein. There are some 800,000 distinct CDR3 sequences in the sample; over 20% occur only once, and about 9.4% lies in the top ten. The sample in question was PBMCs from blood, obtained 4 to 6 days after vaccination. The source of these receptors is a man aged 50-60 years who received an inactivated influenza vaccine.

The chain joins TRBV7-2 to TRBJ1-2, with TRBD1 identical over 9 bases. This CDR3 is built from 14 residues. Trimming took 5 bases from V and 6 from J; bases not matched to a gene: 7. Germline CDR1 is SGHTA and CDR2 is FQGNSA. This chain's CDR3 is CASSQDRGIHGYTF. The CDR3 region has the DNA TGTGCCAGCAGCCAGGACAGGGGTATTCATGGCTACACCTTC.

In this sample, this clonotype turned up many times. The chain uses TRBV12-3 or TRBV12-4 and TRBJ2-5; TRBD1 matches 10 bases. This CDR3 is 15 amino acids long. V shed 5 bases and J 5 bases; nucleotides not matched to a gene: 8. The CDR3 DNA sequence: TGTGCCAGCAGTCAATACCGGGACAGGGGTGAGACCCAGTACTTC. It encodes CASSQYRDRGETQYF.

The J gene is TRBJ2-1, the V gene TRBV25-1; the D is unclear. Trimming shortened V by 6 bases and J by 5 bases, and 14 bases separated the two germline ends. CDR1 and CDR2 (germline): MGHDK, SYGVNS. The CDR3 contains 14 residues. This CDR3 reads CASSYNLRDNEQFF. In DNA form, the CDR3 reads TGTGCCAGCAGCTATAATCTCCGGGACAATGAGCAGTTCTTC.

The sample holds one count of this clonotype. The rearrangement uses TRBV11-2 and TRBJ2-1, with D possibly being TRBD2 (7 bases). CDR3 size: 15 residues. Germline V lookup: CDR1 SGHAT, CDR2 FQNNGV. Trimming removed 1 base at V and 7 bases at J, with 14 bases between. The CDR3 reads CASSLGWGGLNEQFF. The CDR3, as DNA: TGTGCCAGCAGCTTAGGATGGGGGGGGCTTAATGAGCAGTTCTTC.

The CDR3 DNA is TGCGCCAGCAGCTTGGACGGGACAGGGCTCGAGCAGTACTTC. Encoded protein: CASSLDGTGLEQYF. V usage is TRBV5-1 and J usage is TRBJ2-7; 9 bases are shared with TRBD1. Germline trimming cut 0 bases from V and 6 bases from J; bases unmatched to any gene: 4. CDR1 is SGHRS and CDR2 is YFSETQ in the germline V gene. The length of the CDR3 is 14 residues. The full variable domain, rest sourced from reference TRBV5-1 and TRBJ2-7, is KAGVTQTPRYLIKTRGQQVTLSCSPISGHRSVSWYQQTPGQGLQFLFEYFSETQRNKGNFPGRFSGRQFSNSRSEMNVSTLELGDSALYLCASSLDGTGLEQYFGPGTRLTVT.

On this clonotype: At one of its ends the junction is not consistent with the germline gene, which may arise from a read error. In DNA form, the CDR3 reads TGTGCCATCAGCTCCGGGACAGATATACAAGAGACCCAGTACTTC. It is translated as CAISSGTDIQETQYF. The J gene is TRBJ2-5, the V gene TRBV5-5, with 7 bases aligning to TRBD1. This CDR3 is 15 amino acids long. Looked up from germline, CDR1 is SGHKS and CDR2 is YYEKEE (reference sequence).